One and the same sample provided the 15 T cell receptor beta chains below, sequenced in a study of blood T cells in healthy people across ages. Through a sample-barcoded 5' primer and a J-beta primer mix, a second PCR was run for about 6 to 11 cycles. TCRdb reprocessed the 5' RACE reads via MiXCR and lists one record per CDR3 protein. The table lists around 1.5 million distinct CDR3 sequences, approximately 59% of them singletons. The sequenced sample was blood. The receptors derive from a man younger than 35 in good health.

The J gene is TRBJ1-2, the V gene TRBV12-3 or TRBV12-4; D is possibly TRBD1 (5 bases). The CDR3 runs to 13 residues. Trimming stripped 6 bases from V and 5 bases from J, with 13 bases between. The CDR3 region is CASRASTAYGYTF. The CDR3 region has the DNA TGTGCCAGCAGGGCGTCGACAGCTTATGGCTACACCTTC.

The chain employs TRBV3-1 and TRBJ2-7, with 7 bases that match TRBD2. The CDR3 contains 16 residues. The germline V gene encodes CDR1 LGHDT and CDR2 YNNKEL (reference sequence). J gave up 0 bases and V 2 bases, and 7 bases lay outside the gene matches. The CDR3 DNA sequence: TGTGCCAGCAGCCAAAGCGGGGCCTCAAGCTCCTACGAGCAGTACTTC. Translation: CASSQSGASSSYEQYF.

The chain is built from TRBV11-1 and TRBJ2-2; no definite D call. The CDR3 covers 15 residues. V was pared by 3 bases and J by 0 bases, with 8 bases between. Per germline, CDR1 SGHAT and CDR2 FQDESV (reference sequence). CDR3 residues: CASSLTGANTGELFF. The CDR3 DNA follows: TGTGCCAGCAGCTTGACCGGTGCGAACACCGGGGAGCTGTTTTTT. Full variable domain (remainder filled in from reference TRBV11-1 and TRBJ2-2): EAEVAQSPRYKITEKSQAVAFWCDPISGHATLYWYRQILGQGPELLVQFQDESVVDDSQLPKDRFSAERLKGVDSTLKIQPAELGDSAMYLCASSLTGANTGELFFGEGSRLTVL.

This clonotype was recorded once. The chain is built from TRBV7-6 and TRBJ2-4; tentatively, D is TRBD1 or TRBD2 (5 bases each). Germline CDR1 reads SGHVS; CDR2 reads FNYEAQ. The CDR3 is 13 amino acids. The ends were cut back, 2 bases at V and 13 bases at J, with 15 bases in the middle. The DNA for the CDR3 is TGTGCCAGCAGCTTACTAGGTGGGGGTGGGCAGTACTTC. This encodes CASSLLGGGGQYF.

This chain joins TRBV12-3 or TRBV12-4 and TRBJ2-5, with TRBD1 identical over 7 bases. The V segment lost 9 bases and the J segment 7 bases; nucleotides outside the gene matches: 8. The CDR3 has 12 residues. CDR3 loop: CASRQGSWTQYF. CDR3 DNA: TGTGCCAGTCGACAGGGCTCGTGGACCCAGTACTTC.

V and J are TRBV3-1 and TRBJ2-3; 13 positions match TRBD2. Trimming cost V 1 base and J 2 bases; bases outside gene matches: 3. This CDR3 has 17 residues. The V gene's germline CDR1 is LGHDT and CDR2 YNNKEL (reference sequence). The CDR3: CASSQGGLAGTTDTQYF. CDR3 nucleotide sequence: TGTGCCAGCAGCCAAGGGGGACTAGCGGGAACCACAGATACGCAGTATTTT.

The chain is built from TRBV7-9 and TRBJ1-2; D gene unclear. The ends were cut back, 2 bases at V and 6 bases at J, with 7 bases in the middle. The CDR3 length is 12 residues. Per germline, CDR1 SEHNR and CDR2 FQNEAQ (reference sequence). The CDR3 loop is CASSLTTNGYTF. CDR3 coding DNA: TGTGCCAGCAGCTTAACCACCAATGGCTACACCTTC.

The CDR3 is CASSLSGRGGASGYEQYF. CDR3 bases: TGTGCCAGCAGTTTATCAGGCAGGGGGGGGGCTAGCGGCTACGAGCAGTACTTC. The gene calls are TRBV27 and TRBJ2-7, with D tentatively TRBD1 or TRBD2 (7 bases each). Trimming left V 0 bases short and J 3 bases short, with 21 bases between. CDR3 length equals 18 residues. Germline lookup yields CDR1 MNHEY and CDR2 SMNVEV (reference sequence).

The rearrangement uses TRBV6-5 and TRBJ2-1; 7 nucleotides align to TRBD1. Germline V lookup: CDR1 MNHEY, CDR2 SVGAGI. The V and J ends lost 8 bases and 10 bases, in that order; junction bases with no gene match: 17. The CDR3 loop spans 15 amino acids. CDR3 protein: CASAQFKGARTEQFF. The CDR3, as DNA: TGTGCCAGCGCCCAATTCAAGGGGGCGAGGACCGAGCAGTTCTTC.

This clonotype was seen more than once but under ten times. This chain joins TRBV7-6 and TRBJ1-2; 7 positions agree with TRBD1. Germline V gives CDR1 SGHVS, CDR2 FNYEAQ. V lost 6 bases to trimming and J lost 5 bases; unmatched junction nucleotides: 9. The CDR3 loop spans 14 amino acids. The CDR3 region is CASSLGGPTYGYTF. The CDR3 region has the DNA TGTGCCAGCAGTCTAGGGGGCCCAACGTATGGCTACACCTTC.

This clonotype was counted a few times. The V call is TRBV27, the J call TRBJ1-6; 7 positions agree with TRBD1. The germline V gene has CDR1 MNHEY and CDR2 SMNVEV (reference sequence). The ends lost 5 bases at V and 16 bases at J; junction bases unmatched: 8. The length of the CDR3 is 12 residues. The CDR3 region is CASSPSRDSLHF. The CDR3 nucleotides are TGTGCCAGCAGTCCAAGCCGGGACAGTCTCCACTTT.

The chain recombines TRBV10-3 with TRBJ2-3, with 8 bases lining up with TRBD2. Germline CDR1 ENHRY, CDR2 SYGVKD. The CDR3 has 14 amino acids. After removal of 5 bases from V and 5 bases from J, the junction contained 6 bases not matched to a gene. The CDR3 sequence is CAISSTTSGDTQYF. DNA for the CDR3: TGTGCCATCAGTTCGACCACTAGCGGAGATACGCAGTATTTT.

To note about this clonotype: One base away lies a much larger clone, so this may be a sequencing read error. The chain couples TRBV2 to TRBJ2-3; D ambiguous. The V gene's germline CDR1 is SNHLY and CDR2 FYNNEI. This CDR3 has 13 amino acids. Trimming took off 1 base at V and 2 bases at J, with 4 bases between the two ends. CDR3 amino acids: CASSEGVTDTQYF. The DNA of the CDR3 is TGTGCCAGCAGTGAAGGGGTCACAGATACGCAGTATTTT.

V usage is TRBV5-1 and J usage is TRBJ2-7, with TRBD2 identical over 11 bases. This CDR3 region has 16 residues. The V gene's germline CDR1 is SGHRS and CDR2 YFSETQ. The trim removed 0 bases at V and 3 bases at J, leaving 5 bases unmatched. CDR3 bases: TGCGCCAGCAGCTTGGAGGGACTAGCGGAGTACTACGAGCAGTACTTC. It yields the protein CASSLEGLAEYYEQYF. The complete variable domain, with remaining parts taken from reference TRBV5-1 and TRBJ2-7, reads KAGVTQTPRYLIKTRGQQVTLSCSPISGHRSVSWYQQTPGQGLQFLFEYFSETQRNKGNFPGRFSGRQFSNSRSEMNVSTLELGDSALYLCASSLEGLAEYYEQYFGPGTRLTVT.

This chain links TRBV29-1 with TRBJ2-7, with no clear D. V shed 4 bases and J shed 2 bases, with 12 bases lying between them. This CDR3 is 13 amino acids long. Germline V gene sequence: CDR1 SQVTM, CDR2 ANQGSEA. This CDR3 reads CSVVERLPYEQYF. CDR3 bases: TGCAGCGTTGTGGAACGACTTCCCTACGAGCAGTACTTC.